This TCR beta chain is drawn from a study of blood T cell repertoires in COVID-19. Study overall: From T cells, B-cell-depleted T cells, or PBMCs came the material, which was cDNA or gDNA.

The data were produced by immunoSEQ multiplex PCR, yet TCRdb's version contains in-frame clones alone and is incomplete. The data show some 400,000 clones, around 87% seen once. Looked up from germline, CDR1 is GTSNPN and CDR2 is SVGIG (reference sequence). The CDR3 runs to 18 residues. The V gene end was trimmed by 1 base and the J gene end by 4 bases; junction bases not matched to a gene: 13. This receptor was taken from a woman in her 30s with COVID-19, enrolled during active disease. The chain couples TRBV30 to TRBJ2-3; 11 bases are shared with TRBD2. Sequenced sample: peripheral blood. Here the CDR3 reads CAWSGELAGAVPPDTQYF. CDR3 in DNA: TGTGCCTGGAGTGGAGAACTAGCGGGAGCCGTTCCTCCAGATACGCAGTATTTT.